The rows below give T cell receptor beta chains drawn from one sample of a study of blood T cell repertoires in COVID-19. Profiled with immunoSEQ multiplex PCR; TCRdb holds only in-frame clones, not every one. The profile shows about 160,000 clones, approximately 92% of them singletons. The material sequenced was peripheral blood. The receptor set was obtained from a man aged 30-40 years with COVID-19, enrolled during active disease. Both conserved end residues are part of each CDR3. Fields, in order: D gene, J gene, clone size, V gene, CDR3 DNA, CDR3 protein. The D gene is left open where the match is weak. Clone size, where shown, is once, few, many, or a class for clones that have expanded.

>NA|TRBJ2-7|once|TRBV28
TGTGCCAGCAGCCAGTACGAGCAGTACTTC
CASSQYEQYF
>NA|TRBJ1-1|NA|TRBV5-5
TGTGCCAGCAGCTTGTACCAGGGGACAAACACTGAAGCTTTCTTT
CASSLYQGTNTEAFF
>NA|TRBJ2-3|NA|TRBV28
TGTGCCAGCAGTCGCAACAGGGAGCTTCCCCTTATAACAGATACGCAGTATTTT
CASSRNRELPLITDTQYF
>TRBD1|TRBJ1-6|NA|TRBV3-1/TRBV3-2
TGTGCCAGCAGCCCGGCGGACAGGGGGCCTTCACCCCTCCACTTT
CASSPADRGPSPLHF
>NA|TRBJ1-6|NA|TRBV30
TGTGCCTCAACAGGGTTGCGGGTCTCACCCCTCCACTTT
CASTGLRVSPLHF
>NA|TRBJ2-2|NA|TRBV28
TGTGCCAGCAGTTTCAGGGATGCGTACACCGGGGAGCTGTTTTTT
CASSFRDAYTGELFF
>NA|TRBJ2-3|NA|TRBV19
TGTGCCAGTAGTATAGTATCAGGTGGCACAGATACGCAGTATTTT
CASSIVSGGTDTQYF
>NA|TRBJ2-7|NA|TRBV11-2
TGTGCCAGCAGCCGTGGGGTAGGGGCCATCAACTACGAGCAGTACTTC
CASSRGVGAINYEQYF
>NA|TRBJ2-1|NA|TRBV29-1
TGCAGCGTTGAAAGGGGCGGTGAGCAGTTCTTC
CSVERGGEQFF
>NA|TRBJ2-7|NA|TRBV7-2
TGTGCCAGCAGCCCCCCAGCCGGCGGAGATTTCTACGAGCAGTACTTC
CASSPPAGGDFYEQYF
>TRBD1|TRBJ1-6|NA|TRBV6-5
TGTGCCAGCAGGTGGGGGACAGGTGAATCACCCCTCCACTTT
CASRWGTGESPLHF
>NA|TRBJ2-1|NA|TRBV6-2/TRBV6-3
TGTGCCAGCAGTTACTATTCTCAGGGTTCTGAGCAGTTCTTC
CASSYYSQGSEQFF
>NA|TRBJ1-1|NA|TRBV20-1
TGCAGGACAGCCCCTGAAGCTTTCTTT
CRTAPEAFF
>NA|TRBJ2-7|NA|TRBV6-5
TGTGCCAGCAGCAGCAGGGTCCCGCTCTACGAGCAGTACTTC
CASSSRVPLYEQYF
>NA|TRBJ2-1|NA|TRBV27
TGTGCCAGCACTTCCTACAATGAGCAGTTCTTC
CASTSYNEQFF
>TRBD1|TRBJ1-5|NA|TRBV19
TGTGCCAGTAGTCTCTTCGGGACAGGGACCAATCAGCCCCAGCATTTT
CASSLFGTGTNQPQHF
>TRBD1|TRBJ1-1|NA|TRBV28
TGTGCCAGCAGTTTGCCCAGGGGGCCTACTGAAGCTTTCTTT
CASSLPRGPTEAFF
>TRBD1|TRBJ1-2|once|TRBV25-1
TGTGCCAGCAGTCCAAATCCGGGACAGGAAATCTATGGCTACACCTTC
CASSPNPGQEIYGYTF
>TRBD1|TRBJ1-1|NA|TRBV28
TGTGCCAGCAGACCCCAGGGACAGGGGGCCATGCATGCTTTCTTT
CASRPQGQGAMHAFF
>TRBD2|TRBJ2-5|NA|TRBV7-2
TGTGCCAGCAGCCCGGGGGGGGCGCTACAAGAGACCCAGTACTTC
CASSPGGALQETQYF
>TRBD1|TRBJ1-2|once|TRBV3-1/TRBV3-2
TGTGCCAGCAGCCTCCGGACAGGGGGCCGCTATGGCTACACCTTC
CASSLRTGGRYGYTF
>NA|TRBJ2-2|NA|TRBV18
TGTGCCAGCTCACCAGGGGCTACGGACACCGGGGAGCTGTTTTTT
CASSPGATDTGELFF
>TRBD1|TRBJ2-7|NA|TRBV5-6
TGTGCCAGCAGCCCCAACCCGACAGGGTCCAACGAGCAGTACTTC
CASSPNPTGSNEQYF
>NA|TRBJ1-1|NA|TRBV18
TGTGCCAGCTCACCCACTTTCGGACAGATGAACACTGAAGCTTTCTTT
CASSPTFGQMNTEAFF
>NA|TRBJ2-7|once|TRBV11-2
TGTGCCAGCAGCTTAGATGGAGGGTACGAGCAGTACTTC
CASSLDGGYEQYF
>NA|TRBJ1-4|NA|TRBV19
TGTGCCAGTAAAAGACCAGGGTTAACTAATGAAAAACTGTTTTTT
CASKRPGLTNEKLFF
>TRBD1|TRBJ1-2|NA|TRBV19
TGTGCCAGTAAACCCGACAGGGGAGCTAACTATGGCTACACCTTC
CASKPDRGANYGYTF
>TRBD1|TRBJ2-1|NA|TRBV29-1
TGCAGCGGCGGGACAGGGTACGACAATGAGCAGTTCTTC
CSGGTGYDNEQFF
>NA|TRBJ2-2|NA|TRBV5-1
TGCGCCAGCAGCTTCTTTGGGGAGCTGTTTTTT
CASSFFGELFF